The 23 T cell receptor beta chains presented below share a single source sample, sequenced in a study of shared clonotypes between healthy human individuals (dated by TCRdb to 2018 to 2020). Libraries came from the immunoSEQ multiplex PCR assay. TCRdb retrieved this table from immuneACCESS and kept in-frame rearrangements only. Not all clones are present; in checked studies, unresolved V genes account for under half, and no reason is known for the remainder. The sample has millions of clones on record, over 85% of them singletons. Together, the top ten hold around 0.14% of the sample. The sample was naive CD4+ T cells sorted from blood. Reading the label with the study, this specimen's cell subset or site is: CD45RA+ positively selected. The receptors derive from a man aged 18 to 30 in good health.

The CDR3 protein is CASSLFHGPGTTRTDTQYF. The CDR3 DNA reads TGTGCCAGCAGTTTATTCCATGGTCCCGGGACAACCCGCACAGATACGCAGTATTTT. The chain has TRBV27 and TRBJ2-3; D might be TRBD1 (6 bases). Trimming stripped 1 base from V and 1 base from J, with 21 bases between. This CDR3 comprises 19 residues. CDR1 is MNHEY and CDR2 is SMNVEV in the germline V gene (reference sequence).

The chain uses TRBV18 and TRBJ2-3; 9 bases match TRBD2. CDR1 KGHSH and CDR2 LQKENI come from the germline V gene. This CDR3 spans 14 amino acids. Trimming took 1 base from V and 6 from J; bases not matched to a gene: 2. This CDR3 is CASSPLAGVDTQYF. CDR3 coding DNA: TGTGCCAGCTCACCACTAGCGGGAGTGGATACGCAGTATTTT.

The chain carries TRBV7-8 and TRBJ2-2; 10 bases fit TRBD2. This CDR3 region has 15 residues. J lost 6 bases, V lost 6 bases, and 7 bases had no gene match. Germline CDR1 and CDR2: SGHVS and FQNEAQ. The CDR3, as DNA: TGTGCCAGCAGGACCAGCGGGGGGGCCCCCGGGGAGCTGTTTTTT. Its translation is CASRTSGGAPGELFF.

The genes are TRBV7-2 and TRBJ1-2, with D hard to call. Trimming stripped 4 bases from V and 3 bases from J, with 12 bases between. This CDR3 region has 14 residues. Germline CDR1 and CDR2: SGHTA and FQGNSA. The DNA for the CDR3 is TGTGCCAGCAGCTCCGACGCCGCCGACTATGGCTACACCTTC. Its protein product is CASSSDAADYGYTF.

The chain joins TRBV2 to TRBJ2-1; TRBD2 matches 12 bases. This CDR3 spans 16 amino acids. The ends lost 8 bases at V and 9 bases at J; junction bases unmatched: 14. Germline-derived CDR1 and CDR2 are SNHLY and FYNNEI. CDR3 loop: CASGFRSSGGAGEQFF. The CDR3, as DNA: TGTGCCAGCGGGTTCCGTTCTAGCGGGGGGGCGGGTGAGCAGTTCTTC.

About this clone itself: Other DNA sequences of this sample code for an identical CDR3. CDR3 sequence reads: CASSPTSGSTDTQYF. The CDR3 DNA reads TGTGCCAGTAGTCCTACTAGCGGTAGCACAGATACGCAGTATTTT. This chain uses TRBV19 with TRBJ2-3; 8 positions match TRBD2. After removal of 5 bases from V and 0 bases from J, the junction contained 4 bases not matched to a gene. Per germline, CDR1 LNHDA and CDR2 SQIVND (reference sequence). The CDR3 is made up of 15 amino acids.

This chain uses TRBV5-1 with TRBJ2-7; D assignment may be TRBD1 or TRBD2 (5 bases each). The CDR3 spans 16 residues. Trimming cost V 0 bases and J 0 bases, with 13 bases left between them. Germline values: CDR1 SGHRS, CDR2 YFSETQ. CDR3 region: CASSLVSGTSSYEQYF. The CDR3 DNA follows: TGCGCCAGCAGCTTGGTGTCGGGGACCTCCTCCTACGAGCAGTACTTC.

The rearrangement uses TRBV4-1 and TRBJ2-5; D may be TRBD2 (5 bases). CDR1 and CDR2 (germline): MGHRA, YSYEKL. V shed 0 bases and J shed 5 bases, with 13 bases lying between them. There are 15 residues in the CDR3. In DNA, the CDR3 is TGCGCCAGCAGCCAAGATCACTCTAGCTGGGAGACCCAGTACTTC. This gives the protein CASSQDHSSWETQYF.

Concerning this clone itself: Other DNA variants within this sample encode the same CDR3. The V gene is TRBV5-4, the J gene TRBJ2-7; a weak D match, TRBD1 (5 bases). The length of the CDR3 is 13 residues. Trimming shortened V by 2 bases and J by 0 bases, and 6 bases separated the two germline ends. Germline-derived CDR1 and CDR2 are SGHNT and YYREEE (reference sequence). The CDR3 DNA sequence: TGTGCCAGCAGCTTAAGGGGCTCCTACGAGCAGTACTTC. Amino acids: CASSLRGSYEQYF. Filled out from reference TRBV5-4 and TRBJ2-7, the complete variable domain reads ETGVTQSPTHLIKTRGQQVTLRCSSQSGHNTVSWYQQALGQGPQFIFQYYREEENGRGNFPPRFSGLQFPNYSSELNVNALELDDSALYLCASSLRGSYEQYFGPGTRLTVT.

The V and J genes are TRBV6-5 and TRBJ1-2; possible D gene TRBD1, 6 bases. The CDR3 loop spans 12 amino acids. V was cut by 8 bases and J by 4 bases, with 11 bases left in between. The V gene's germline CDR1 is MNHEY and CDR2 SVGAGI. The CDR3 here is CASVGQTYGYTF. For the CDR3, the DNA is TGTGCCAGCGTCGGACAGACCTATGGCTACACCTTC.

The CDR3 sequence is CASSPEGTGGGYTF. As DNA, the CDR3 is TGCGCCAGCAGCCCCGAAGGGACAGGGGGTGGCTACACCTTC. This rearrangement joins TRBV5-1 to TRBJ1-2; 11 bases map to TRBD1. Germline values: CDR1 SGHRS, CDR2 YFSETQ. The CDR3 extends over 14 amino acids. V shed 4 bases, J shed 7 bases, and the junction held 6 bases outside the gene matches.

The chain links TRBV5-1 to TRBJ1-1; 9 nucleotides agree with TRBD1. The CDR3 sequence is 17 residues long. With 0 bases clipped from V and 3 bases from J, the junction kept 9 bases outside the gene matches. The germline V gene has CDR1 SGHRS and CDR2 YFSETQ. CDR3 nucleotide sequence: TGCGCCAGCAGCTTGGGGCCGGGACAGGGCACTTACACTGAAGCTTTCTTT. This encodes CASSLGPGQGTYTEAFF. The variable domain in full, with the rest retrieved from reference TRBV5-1 and TRBJ1-1, is KAGVTQTPRYLIKTRGQQVTLSCSPISGHRSVSWYQQTPGQGLQFLFEYFSETQRNKGNFPGRFSGRQFSNSRSEMNVSTLELGDSALYLCASSLGPGQGTYTEAFFGQGTRLTVV.

This clone has a handful of counts. The chain uses TRBV5-6 and TRBJ1-1; no clear D gene. The length of the CDR3 is 11 residues. With 4 bases removed from V and 5 bases from J, the gap between germline ends came to 6 bases. Germline V gene sequence: CDR1 SGHDT, CDR2 YYEEEE. The CDR3, as DNA: TGTGCCAGCAGCCGGGCAACTGAAGCTTTCTTT. Protein sequence: CASSRATEAFF.

The V gene is TRBV6-5, the J gene TRBJ1-6, with TRBD1 matching 7 bases. This CDR3 contains 16 residues. V lost 2 bases, J lost 9 bases, and 10 bases stayed unmatched. Germline V lookup: CDR1 MNHEY, CDR2 SVGAGI. CDR3 protein: CASSYTRQGRGSPLHF. The DNA for the CDR3 is TGTGCCAGCAGTTACACGAGACAGGGAAGGGGTTCACCCCTCCACTTT.

This sequence joins TRBV18 and TRBJ1-4, with D unresolved. This CDR3 is 13 amino acids long. V was trimmed by 3 bases and J by 8 bases, leaving 10 bases between them. In germline, CDR1 is KGHSH, CDR2 LQKENI. CDR3 DNA: TGTGCCAGCTCACCTGGGATGGAGGAAAAACTGTTTTTT. Its translation is CASSPGMEEKLFF.

This rearrangement joins TRBV5-1 to TRBJ2-3, with 10 bases aligning to TRBD2. Per the germline V gene, CDR1 is SGHRS and CDR2 is YFSETQ. The CDR3 has 17 residues. V dropped 3 bases and J dropped 3; count of bases not matched to a gene: 10. DNA of the CDR3: TGCGCCAGCAGCTCCGTGATAGCGGGGGGACTAACAGATACGCAGTATTTT. It is translated as CASSSVIAGGLTDTQYF.

The V call is TRBV10-3, the J call TRBJ1-4; a weak D match, TRBD1 (5 bases). Trimming removed 7 bases from V and 7 bases from J, with 13 bases in between. The germline V gene has CDR1 ENHRY and CDR2 SYGVKD. The CDR3 consists of 13 residues. The CDR3 reads CAINSRVAEKLFF. The CDR3 DNA follows: TGTGCCATCAATTCCAGGGTGGCTGAAAAACTGTTTTTT.

The chain is built from TRBV19 and TRBJ1-5; perhaps TRBD1 as D (5 bases). The CDR3 covers 15 residues. Germline V gene data show CDR1 as LNHDA and CDR2 as SQIVND (reference sequence). Trimming removed 7 bases at V and 3 bases at J, with 16 bases between. The CDR3 DNA reads TGTGCCAGTAAAACGGGAACAGGAGTCAATCAGCCCCAGCATTTT. Translating gives CASKTGTGVNQPQHF.

The rearrangement links TRBV25-1 to TRBJ1-3, with D unresolved. Trimming took 3 bases from V and 0 from J, leaving 6 bases between them. The CDR3 has 14 amino acids. Germline loops: CDR1 MGHDK, CDR2 SYGVNS. This CDR3 reads CASSEVGSGNTIYF. CDR3 in DNA: TGTGCCAGCAGTGAGGTCGGCTCTGGAAACACCATATATTTT.

This chain connects TRBV18 to TRBJ1-1; D might be TRBD1 (5 bases). Trimming left V 6 bases short and J 0 bases short, with 8 bases between. The length of the CDR3 is 13 residues. CDR1 is KGHSH, CDR2 LQKENI, per germline. The CDR3 loop reads CASSGGMNTEAFF. The CDR3 DNA reads TGTGCCAGCTCGGGGGGGATGAACACTGAAGCTTTCTTT.

The V gene is TRBV5-1, the J gene TRBJ2-5; 8 nucleotides line up with TRBD2. There are 15 residues in the CDR3. The V and J ends lost 4 bases and 4 bases, in that order; junction bases with no gene match: 9. Germline assignment: CDR1 SGHRS and CDR2 YFSETQ. CDR3 DNA sequence: TGCGCCAGCAGCCGTACAGCGGGAGTAGGAGAGACCCAGTACTTC. As protein: CASSRTAGVGETQYF.

This chain links TRBV28 with TRBJ2-3, with 8 positions matching TRBD2. Germline CDR1 is MDHEN and CDR2 is SYDVKM. The ends lost 6 bases at V and 1 base at J; junction bases unmatched: 6. This CDR3 has 15 residues. In nucleotides, the CDR3 is TGTGCCAGCAGGTCACCGGGACTAGGCACAGATACGCAGTATTTT. Its translation is CASRSPGLGTDTQYF.

This clone was seen once. The V call is TRBV30, the J call TRBJ2-7; D gene ambiguous. Germline values: CDR1 GTSNPN, CDR2 SVGIG (reference sequence). V lost 5 bases and J 6 bases, leaving 11 bases between the germline ends. This CDR3 is 11 amino acids long. CDR3 in DNA: TGTGCCTGGGGTCGGCTGGGCGAGCAGTACTTC. Amino acid sequence: CAWGRLGEQYF.